This T cell receptor (beta chain) emerged from a study of blood T cell repertoires in COVID-19. The CDR3 loop spans 17 amino acids. With V trimmed by 0 bases and J by 2 bases, 10 bases remained unmatched. Germline CDR1 and CDR2: SGDLS and YYNGEE. As originally analysed: It was from reference gene primer amplification that nucleated cell counts were estimated. Produced via immunoSEQ multiplex PCR; TCRdb's table is partial and in-frame only. V, J and clone size are taken as reported in that table, and D and trimming were inferred from the DNA itself. Among about 320,000 clones, approximately 88% were seen once, and the ten largest hold less than 6.5%.

The V call is TRBV9, the J call TRBJ2-5, with 7 bases matching TRBD2. The clonotype was recovered from a man younger than 45 who had recovered from COVID-19. Material for sequencing was PBMCs or T cells enriched from blood (not recorded which). The CDR3 loop is CASSVGLAASLQETQYF. CDR3 coding DNA: TGTGCCAGCAGCGTAGGCCTAGCGGCTAGCCTTCAAGAGACCCAGTACTTC. Filled out from reference TRBV9 and TRBJ2-5, the complete variable domain reads DSGVTQTPKHLITATGQRVTLRCSPRSGDLSVYWYQQSLDQGLQFLIQYYNGEERAKGNILERFSAQQFPDLHSELNLSSLELGDSALYFCASSVGLAASLQETQYFGPGTRLLVL.